The 11 T cell receptor beta chains below come from one sample, sequenced in a study of blood T cell repertoires in COVID-19. Some clones are missing from TCRdb's copy, which holds only in-frame ones; the method was immunoSEQ multiplex PCR. The sample holds around 94,000 clones; 80% are singletons and the top ten take around 19%. The sample taken for sequencing was peripheral blood. These receptors originate from a human donor in a cohort sampled during active COVID-19.

This chain connects TRBV28 to TRBJ1-1, with a weak D call TRBD1 (5 bases). The CDR3 extends over 14 amino acids. Between the trimmed V and J ends, which lost 4 bases and 3 bases, there was a span of 12 bases. Germline V gene sequence: CDR1 MDHEN, CDR2 SYDVKM. CDR3 DNA sequence: TGTGCCAGCAGTTCCGGTGGGGCCCACACTGAAGCTTTCTTT. Translated, it gives CASSSGGAHTEAFF.

There are a few counts of this clone. V and J are TRBV19 and TRBJ2-7; tentative D call: TRBD2 (6 bases). Trimming cost V 5 bases and J 4 bases, with 12 bases left between them. The CDR3 has 13 residues. Germline V gives CDR1 LNHDA, CDR2 SQIVND (reference sequence). The CDR3 DNA reads as TGTGCCAGTAGTTTCGGTAGCGGATACGAGCAGTACTTC. It encodes CASSFGSGYEQYF.

This chain links TRBV5-6 with TRBJ1-1; 7 positions match TRBD1. V was pared by 1 base and J by 6 bases, with 0 bases of the junction left unmatched. CDR1 is SGHDT, CDR2 YYEEEE, per germline. There are 12 residues in the CDR3. CDR3 nucleotides: TGTGCCAGCAGCTTGAGGGGGCCTGAAGCTTTCTTT. Its protein product is CASSLRGPEAFF.

This chain uses TRBV24-1 with TRBJ1-2; 7 bases are a match to TRBD1. The CDR3 is 14 residues long. Germline V CDR1 and CDR2: KGHDR, SFDVKD. With 2 bases clipped from V and 7 bases from J, the junction kept 6 bases outside the gene matches. CDR3 sequence reads: CATSDSNRGGGYTF. CDR3 sequence (DNA): TGTGCCACCAGTGATTCAAACAGGGGAGGTGGCTACACCTTC.

The V call is TRBV6-5, the J call TRBJ2-7; maybe TRBD2 (5 bases). The CDR3 length is 13 residues. Germline V gene data show CDR1 as MNHEY and CDR2 as SVGAGI. Deletions cut 9 bases from V and 0 bases from J, with 12 bases between. CDR3 sequence (DNA): TGTGCCAGTCGGACTGTGAGCTCCTACGAGCAGTACTTC. Protein product: CASRTVSSYEQYF.

This clone was counted only a few times. This rearrangement joins TRBV4-1 to TRBJ2-7; D may be TRBD2 (7 bases). This CDR3 is 17 amino acids long. The V gene's germline CDR1 is MGHRA and CDR2 YSYEKL. V was trimmed by 1 base and J by 3 bases, leaving 19 bases between them. The CDR3 DNA sequence: TGCGCCAGCAGCCAAGGTCGGGGGCCGGGAGGCGTCTACGAGCAGTACTTC. Its protein product is CASSQGRGPGGVYEQYF.

This clone was seen just once. This chain connects TRBV18 to TRBJ1-6; 7 bases line up with TRBD1. After removal of 6 bases from V and 9 bases from J, the junction contained 11 bases not matched to a gene. This CDR3 spans 15 amino acids. Germline V CDR1 and CDR2: KGHSH, LQKENI. The CDR3 protein is CASSLDRAESSPLHF. CDR3 DNA sequence: TGTGCCAGCTCGCTCGACAGGGCGGAAAGTTCACCCCTCCACTTT.

The rearrangement joins TRBV27 to TRBJ2-7; TRBD2 might be the D (6 bases). The CDR3 loop spans 16 amino acids. The V gene lost 2 bases and the J gene lost 2 bases, with 16 bases spanning the gap. The germline CDR1 and CDR2 sequences are MNHEY and SMNVEV (reference sequence). DNA of the CDR3: TGTGCCAGCAGTTTACGCCCTCTAGCGACAGCCTACGAGCAGTACTTC. As protein: CASSLRPLATAYEQYF.

CDR3 DNA: TGTGCCAGCAGTTCACCCCAGCGGAGCTCCTACGAGCAGTACTTC. Translation: CASSSPQRSSYEQYF. The chain combines TRBV28 with TRBJ2-7, with a tentative D call TRBD2 (5 bases). Germline V gives CDR1 MDHEN, CDR2 SYDVKM. Trimming shortened V by 4 bases and J by 0 bases, and 13 bases separated the two germline ends. This CDR3 has 15 amino acids.

The chain combines TRBV7-2 with TRBJ2-7; 7 nucleotides align to TRBD1. There are 14 residues in the CDR3. With 1 base clipped from V and 5 bases from J, the junction kept 5 bases outside the gene matches. Per germline, CDR1 SGHTA and CDR2 FQGNSA. The CDR3 loop reads CASSLGQGGHEQYF. CDR3 DNA: TGTGCCAGCAGCTTAGGACAGGGCGGCCACGAGCAGTACTTC. Complete variable domain (other parts from reference TRBV7-2 and TRBJ2-7): GAGVSQSPSNKVTEKGKDVELRCDPISGHTALYWYRQSLGQGLEFLIYFQGNSAPDKSGLPSDRFSAERTGGSVSTLTIQRTQQEDSAVYLCASSLGQGGHEQYFGPGTRLTVT.

This clone occurred a few times. The V gene is TRBV5-1, the J gene TRBJ2-7; the match to TRBD1 covers 7 bases. The V and J ends lost 4 bases and 6 bases, in that order; junction bases with no gene match: 7. This CDR3 is 13 amino acids long. The germline gives CDR1 SGHRS, CDR2 YFSETQ. The CDR3 protein is CASSDRTGSEQYF. CDR3 nucleotide sequence: TGCGCCAGCAGCGACCGGACAGGTTCCGAGCAGTACTTC.